This T cell receptor beta chain was found in a study of T cell changes during pregnancy in multiple sclerosis. This CDR3 has 16 amino acids. J gave up 2 bases and V 5 bases, and 7 bases lay outside the gene matches. The germline gives CDR1 SGHTA, CDR2 FQGNSA. TCRdb's table, derived via immunoSEQ multiplex PCR, lists solely in-frame clones and lacks some. This table has tens of thousands of clones, under 95% appearing once. This rearrangement joins TRBV7-2 to TRBJ1-5; 9 nucleotides match TRBD1. Sequenced here: CD8+ T cells from peripheral blood mononuclear cells, sampled before pregnancy. The clonotype comes from a female donor with multiple sclerosis, enrolled in a pregnancy study. The CDR3 protein is CASSRTGGAGNQPQHF. The CDR3 bases are TGTGCCAGCAGCAGAACAGGGGGCGCCGGCAATCAGCCCCAGCATTTT.